The 2 T cell receptor beta chains listed next were all sequenced from one sample in a study of blood T cell repertoires in COVID-19. Profiling relied on immunoSEQ multiplex PCR, and the TCRdb table lists in-frame clones only, not all of them. The sample consists of tens of thousands of clones, roughly 87% of them appearing once. What was sequenced was peripheral blood. The receptors here all came from a man older than 75 with acute or convalescent COVID-19.

This clone was counted a single time. The chain joins TRBV6-2 or TRBV6-3 to TRBJ2-1; 9 bases are shared with TRBD2. The germline V gene has CDR1 MNHEY and CDR2 SVGEGT. The junction had 9 bases not matched to a gene; V was cut back by 4 bases and J by 2 bases. This CDR3 is 17 amino acids long. The CDR3 DNA is TGTGCCAGCAGTTCGAGAGCCGGGACTAGCACCTACAATGAGCAGTTCTTC. It translates to CASSSRAGTSTYNEQFF.

The V and J genes are TRBV9 and TRBJ1-1, with 9 bases lining up with TRBD1. There are 14 residues in the CDR3. From germline, CDR1 is SGDLS and CDR2 YYNGEE. Trimming removed 4 bases from V and 6 bases from J; junction bases left unmatched: 7. The CDR3, as DNA: TGTGCCAGCAGCCCTCTGGGACAGGGACCTGAAGCTTTCTTT. Encoded protein: CASSPLGQGPEAFF.